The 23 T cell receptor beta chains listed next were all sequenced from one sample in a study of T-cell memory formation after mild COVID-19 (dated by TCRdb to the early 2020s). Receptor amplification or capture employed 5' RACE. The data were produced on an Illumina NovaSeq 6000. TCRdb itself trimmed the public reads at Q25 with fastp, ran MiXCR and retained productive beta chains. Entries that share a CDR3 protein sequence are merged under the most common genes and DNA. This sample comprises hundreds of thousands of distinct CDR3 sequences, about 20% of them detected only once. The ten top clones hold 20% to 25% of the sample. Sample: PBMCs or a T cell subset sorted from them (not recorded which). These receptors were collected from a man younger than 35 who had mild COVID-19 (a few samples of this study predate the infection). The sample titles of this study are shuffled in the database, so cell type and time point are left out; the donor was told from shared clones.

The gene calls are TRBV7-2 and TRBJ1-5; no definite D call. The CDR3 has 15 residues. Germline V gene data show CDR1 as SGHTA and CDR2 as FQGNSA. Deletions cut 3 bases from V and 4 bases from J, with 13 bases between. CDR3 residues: CASSLAGLTNQPQHF. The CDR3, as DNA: TGTGCCAGCAGCTTGGCCGGCTTGACAAATCAGCCCCAGCATTTT.

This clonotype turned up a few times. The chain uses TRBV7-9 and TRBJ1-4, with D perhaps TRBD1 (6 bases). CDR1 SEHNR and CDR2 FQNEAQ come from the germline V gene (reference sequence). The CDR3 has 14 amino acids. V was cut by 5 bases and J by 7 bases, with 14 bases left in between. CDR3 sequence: CASSPAGGAEKLFF. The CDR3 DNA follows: TGTGCCAGCAGCCCAGCGGGGGGGGCTGAAAAACTGTTTTTT.

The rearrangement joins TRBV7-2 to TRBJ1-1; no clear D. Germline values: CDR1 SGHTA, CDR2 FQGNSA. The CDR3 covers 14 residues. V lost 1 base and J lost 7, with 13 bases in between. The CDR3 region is CASSLDGVVREAFF. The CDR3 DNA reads TGTGCCAGCAGCTTAGACGGGGTGGTCCGTGAAGCTTTCTTT.

The CDR3 sequence is CASSHGRLGPWRRDIQYF. As DNA, the CDR3 is TGTGCCAGCAGCCATGGGAGGCTCGGTCCGTGGCGTCGGGACATTCAGTACTTC. The rearrangement joins TRBV3-1 to TRBJ2-4, with D perhaps TRBD2 (6 bases). This CDR3 contains 18 residues. V lost 3 bases, J lost 8 bases, and 26 bases lay in between. Per germline, CDR1 LGHDT and CDR2 YNNKEL (reference sequence).

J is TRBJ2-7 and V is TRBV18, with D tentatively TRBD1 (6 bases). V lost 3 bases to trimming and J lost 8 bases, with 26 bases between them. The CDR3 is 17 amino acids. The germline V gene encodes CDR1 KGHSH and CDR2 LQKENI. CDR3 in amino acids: CASSPGAGEVGRYKQYF. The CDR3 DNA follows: TGTGCCAGCTCACCGGGGGCAGGCGAAGTAGGGCGTTATAAGCAGTACTTC.

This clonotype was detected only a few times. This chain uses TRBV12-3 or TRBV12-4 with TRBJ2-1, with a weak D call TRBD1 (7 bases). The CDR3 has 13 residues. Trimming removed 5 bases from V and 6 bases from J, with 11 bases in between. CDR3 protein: CASSPQGGNEQFF. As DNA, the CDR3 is TGTGCCAGCAGTCCCCAGGGGGGCAATGAGCAGTTCTTC.

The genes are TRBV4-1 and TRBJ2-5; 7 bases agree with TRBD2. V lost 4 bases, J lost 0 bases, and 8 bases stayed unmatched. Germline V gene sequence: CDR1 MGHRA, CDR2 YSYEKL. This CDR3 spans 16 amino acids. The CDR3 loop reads CASSLGGRGYQETQYF. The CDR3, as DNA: TGCGCCAGCAGCCTCGGCGGGCGGGGGTACCAAGAGACCCAGTACTTC.

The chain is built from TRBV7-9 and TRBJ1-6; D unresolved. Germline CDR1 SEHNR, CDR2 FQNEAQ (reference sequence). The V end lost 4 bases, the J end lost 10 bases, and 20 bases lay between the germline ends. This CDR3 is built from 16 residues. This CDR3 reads CASSSLAEGAYSPLHF. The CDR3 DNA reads TGTGCCAGCAGCTCCCTAGCGGAGGGAGCGTACTCACCCCTCCACTTT.

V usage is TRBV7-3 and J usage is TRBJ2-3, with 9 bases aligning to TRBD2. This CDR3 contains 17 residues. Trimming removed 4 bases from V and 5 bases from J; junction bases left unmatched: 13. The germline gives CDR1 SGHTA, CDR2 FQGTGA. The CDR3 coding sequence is TGTGCCAGCAGCTCCACGGGACTAGCCGGGAAGTTAGATACGCAGTATTTT. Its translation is CASSSTGLAGKLDTQYF.

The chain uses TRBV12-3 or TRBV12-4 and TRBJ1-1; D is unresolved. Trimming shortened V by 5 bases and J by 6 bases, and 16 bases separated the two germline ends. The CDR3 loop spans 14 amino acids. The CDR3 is CASSPWEGGAEAFF. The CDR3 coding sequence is TGTGCCAGCAGTCCCTGGGAGGGTGGCGCTGAAGCTTTCTTT.

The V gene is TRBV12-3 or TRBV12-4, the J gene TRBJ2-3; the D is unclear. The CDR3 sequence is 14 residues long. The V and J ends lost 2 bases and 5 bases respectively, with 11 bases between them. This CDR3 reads CASSLRGPEDTQYF. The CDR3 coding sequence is TGTGCCAGCAGTTTACGTGGGCCGGAAGATACGCAGTATTTT.

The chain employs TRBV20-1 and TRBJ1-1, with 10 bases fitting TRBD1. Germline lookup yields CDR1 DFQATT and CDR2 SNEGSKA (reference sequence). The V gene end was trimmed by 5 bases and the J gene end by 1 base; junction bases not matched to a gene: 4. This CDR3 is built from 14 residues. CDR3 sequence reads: CSAGGDRGNTEAFF. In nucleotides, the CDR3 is TGCAGTGCTGGGGGGGACAGGGGGAACACTGAAGCTTTCTTT.

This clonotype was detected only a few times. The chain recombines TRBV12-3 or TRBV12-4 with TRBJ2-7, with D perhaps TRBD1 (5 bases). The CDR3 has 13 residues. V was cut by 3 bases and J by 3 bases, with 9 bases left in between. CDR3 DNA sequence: TGTGCCAGCAGTTTTTGGCAGGGCTACGAGCAGTACTTC. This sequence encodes CASSFWQGYEQYF.

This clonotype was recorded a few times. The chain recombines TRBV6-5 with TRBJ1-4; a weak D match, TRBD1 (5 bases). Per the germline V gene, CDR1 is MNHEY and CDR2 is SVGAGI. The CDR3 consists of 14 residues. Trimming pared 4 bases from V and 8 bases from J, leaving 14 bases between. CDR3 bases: TGTGCCAGCAGTTCGGCAGGGTCAGAGGAAAAACTGTTTTTT. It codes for CASSSAGSEEKLFF.

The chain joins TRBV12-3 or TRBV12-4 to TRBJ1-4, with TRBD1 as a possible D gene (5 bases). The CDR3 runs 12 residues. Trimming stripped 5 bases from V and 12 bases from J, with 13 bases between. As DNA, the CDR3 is TGTGCCAGCAGTGATGGGGGATCTGAACTGTTTTTT. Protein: CASSDGGSELFF.

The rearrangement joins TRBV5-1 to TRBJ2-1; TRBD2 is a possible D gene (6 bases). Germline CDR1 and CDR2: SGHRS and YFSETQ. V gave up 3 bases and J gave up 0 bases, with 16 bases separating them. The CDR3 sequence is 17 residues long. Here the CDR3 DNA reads TGCGCCAGCAGCTCGGGACTTTTCGCAAGCTCCTACAATGAGCAGTTCTTC. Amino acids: CASSSGLFASSYNEQFF.

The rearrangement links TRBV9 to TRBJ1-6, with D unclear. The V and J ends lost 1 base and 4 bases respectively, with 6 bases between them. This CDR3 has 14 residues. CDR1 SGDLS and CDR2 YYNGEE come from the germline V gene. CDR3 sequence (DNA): TGTGCCAGCAGCGTAAGGGTTTATAATTCACCCCTCCACTTT. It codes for CASSVRVYNSPLHF.

The DNA of the CDR3 is TGTGCCAGCAGTTTCCGACAGGGGCCGAACACTGAAGCTTTCTTT. This gives the protein CASSFRQGPNTEAFF. The rearrangement joins TRBV28 to TRBJ1-1, with 8 bases aligning to TRBD1. The V gene end was trimmed by 3 bases and the J gene end by 1 base; junction bases not matched to a gene: 4. CDR3 length equals 15 residues. Germline loops: CDR1 MDHEN, CDR2 SYDVKM.

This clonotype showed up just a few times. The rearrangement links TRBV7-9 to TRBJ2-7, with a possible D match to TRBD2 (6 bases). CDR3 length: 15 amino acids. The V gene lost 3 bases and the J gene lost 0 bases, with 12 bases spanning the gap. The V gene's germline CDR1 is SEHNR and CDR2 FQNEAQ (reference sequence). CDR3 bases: TGTGCCAGCAGCTTTGGGAGGAGAAACTCCTACGAGCAGTACTTC. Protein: CASSFGRRNSYEQYF.

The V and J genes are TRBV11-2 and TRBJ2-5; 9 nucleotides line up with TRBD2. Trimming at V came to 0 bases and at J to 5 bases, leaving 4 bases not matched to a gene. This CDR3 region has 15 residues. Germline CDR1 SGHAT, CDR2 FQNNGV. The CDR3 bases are TGTGCCAGCAGCTTAGAGGCTAGCGGGGTGGAGACCCAGTACTTC. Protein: CASSLEASGVETQYF.

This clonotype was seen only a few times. The CDR3 DNA is TGTGCCAGCAGCACGGCCATGATGAACACTGAAGCTTTCTTT. Amino acids: CASSTAMMNTEAFF. The chain couples TRBV7-9 to TRBJ1-1; no firm D call. This CDR3 contains 14 residues. Trimming took 5 bases from V and 0 from J, leaving 10 bases between them. CDR1 is SEHNR, CDR2 FQNEAQ, per germline (reference sequence).

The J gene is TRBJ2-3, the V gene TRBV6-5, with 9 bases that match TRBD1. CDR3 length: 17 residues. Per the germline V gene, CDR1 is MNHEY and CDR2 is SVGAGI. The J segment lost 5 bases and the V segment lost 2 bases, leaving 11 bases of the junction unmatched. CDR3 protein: CASSYAAGTGYIDTQYF. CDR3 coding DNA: TGTGCCAGCAGTTACGCAGCCGGGACAGGGTACATAGATACGCAGTATTTT.

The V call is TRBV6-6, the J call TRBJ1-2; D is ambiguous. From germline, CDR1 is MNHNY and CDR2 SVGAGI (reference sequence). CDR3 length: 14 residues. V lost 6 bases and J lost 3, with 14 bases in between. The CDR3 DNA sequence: TGTGCCAGCAGCGAACGTCAGGCCTACTATGGCTACACCTTC. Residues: CASSERQAYYGYTF.